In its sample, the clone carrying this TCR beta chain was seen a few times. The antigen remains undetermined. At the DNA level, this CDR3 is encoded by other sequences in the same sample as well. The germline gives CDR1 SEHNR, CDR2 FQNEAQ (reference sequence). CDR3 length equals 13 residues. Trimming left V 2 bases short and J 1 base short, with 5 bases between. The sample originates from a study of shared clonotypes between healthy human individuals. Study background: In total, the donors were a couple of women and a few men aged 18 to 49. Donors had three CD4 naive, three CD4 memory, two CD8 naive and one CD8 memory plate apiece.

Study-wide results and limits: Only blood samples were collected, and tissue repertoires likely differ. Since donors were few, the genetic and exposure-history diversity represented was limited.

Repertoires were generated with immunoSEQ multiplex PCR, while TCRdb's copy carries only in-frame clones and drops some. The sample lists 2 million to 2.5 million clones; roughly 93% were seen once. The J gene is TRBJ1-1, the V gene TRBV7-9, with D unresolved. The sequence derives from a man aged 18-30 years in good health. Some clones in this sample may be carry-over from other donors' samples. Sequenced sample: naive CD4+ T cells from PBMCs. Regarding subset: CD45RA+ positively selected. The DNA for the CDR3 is TGTGCCAGCAGCTTAACCGAGAACACTGAAGCTTTCTTT. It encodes CASSLTENTEAFF.